Described below is a single T cell receptor (beta chain) sequence and its context. The sample has other DNA sequences that encode this CDR3 too. The data were obtained in a study of shared clonotypes between healthy human individuals. At a deep level, the assay was run. Method: immunoSEQ multiplex PCR; TCRdb's copy keeps in-frame clones and lacks some. The sample has roughly 2.2 million clones, more than 85% seen once. The CDR3 contains 12 residues. Germline CDR1 is SGHTA and CDR2 is FQGTGA. Trimming shortened V by 3 bases and J by 5 bases, and 6 bases separated the two germline ends. The receptor was derived from a man in his late teens or twenties in good health. Some clones in this sample may be carry-over from other donors' samples. Sequenced: naive CD4+ T cells from PBMCs. Described subset: CD45RA+ positively selected. J is TRBJ2-3 and V is TRBV7-3, with D unclear. DNA for the CDR3: TGTGCCAGCAGCTTTGGTGGAGATACGCAGTATTTT. This codes for CASSFGGDTQYF.